This T cell receptor beta chain is drawn from a study of identical twins. About this clonotype: Its antigen remains unknown.

The germline V gene has CDR1 DFQATT and CDR2 SNEGSKA (reference sequence). V lost 0 bases, J lost 1 base, and 17 bases stayed unmatched. The CDR3 is 19 residues long. Findings and limits, study-wide: Within beta out-of-frame sequences, the excess sharing observed between twins was weaker.

TCRdb re-called the 5' RACE reads with MiXCR, one entry per CDR3 protein. Found here are approximately 190,000 distinct CDR3 sequences, more than 15% of them singletons; the top ten hold over 35%. The data were also submitted as part of a second study, on T cells expressing NK-cell markers. Turning to that study: A handful of donors likewise had their CD3+CD56-NKG2C+ fraction led by these clonotypes.

This TCR was sampled from a woman younger than 35 in good health. Sequenced sample: CD8+ T cells sorted from blood. This sequence joins TRBV20-1 and TRBJ2-5, with TRBD2 matching 7 bases. CDR3 residues: CSARDHPPTSARIQETQYF. CDR3 nucleotides: TGCAGTGCTAGAGATCACCCCCCTACTAGCGCGCGGATCCAAGAGACCCAGTACTTC.